This T cell receptor beta chain was profiled in a study of cytomegalovirus exposure and HLA in healthy donors. Study outcomes and limitations: Reportedly, a later analysis found an Asian-associated ancestry cluster had fewer N-insertions than the roughly 700-donor mean.

CDR1 is SGHRS and CDR2 is YFSETQ in the germline V gene. The V end lost 7 bases, the J end lost 2 bases, and 10 bases lay between the germline ends. The CDR3 runs to 14 residues. PCR primers comprised 60 Vbeta and 13 Jbeta primers. The data were produced by immunoSEQ multiplex PCR, yet TCRdb's version contains in-frame clones alone and is incomplete. The sample includes approximately 110,000 clones, approximately 71% of them seen just once. About this clone: Its antigen is as yet unknown.

The rearrangement joins TRBV5-1 to TRBJ1-6; TRBD1 might be the D (6 bases). Sequencing was done on a sample of PBMCs. This TCR was recovered from a man aged 40-49 years in good health and CMV-seronegative. DNA for the CDR3: TGCGCCAGCGGCAAGGGGGCCTATAATTCACCCCTCCACTTT. Translated, it gives CASGKGAYNSPLHF. Combining the CDR3 with reference TRBV5-1 and TRBJ1-6 gives the whole variable domain KAGVTQTPRYLIKTRGQQVTLSCSPISGHRSVSWYQQTPGQGLQFLFEYFSETQRNKGNFPGRFSGRQFSNSRSEMNVSTLELGDSALYLCASGKGAYNSPLHFGNGTRLTVT.